This TCR beta chain emerged from a study of T cells after yellow fever vaccination. TCRdb analysed the 5' RACE reads with MiXCR anew, one entry per CDR3 protein. The profile shows approximately 180,000 distinct CDR3 sequences, roughly 6.2% of them singletons. Many counts were recorded for this clonotype. The receptor's source is a man in his late teens or twenties who received the YFV17D yellow fever vaccine. This sample comprised CD4+ T cells sorted from PBMCs, obtained on the day of the first yellow fever vaccination.

CDR3 loop: CASSQDFLDATDTQYF. As DNA, the CDR3 is TGCGCCAGCAGCCAAGATTTTTTGGACGCTACAGATACGCAGTATTTT. The chain combines TRBV4-3 with TRBJ2-3; D not certain. This CDR3 has 16 amino acids. The V end was cut by 0 bases, the J end by 3 bases, with 13 bases between. CDR1 and CDR2 (germline): LGHNA, YSLEER.